This T cell receptor (beta chain) derives from a study of T-cell memory formation after mild COVID-19. Study overall: Clustering of TCRs was largely donor specific.

In its sample, this clonotype was seen a few times. The antigen remains undetermined. V was shortened by 7 bases and J by 0 bases, with 9 bases between the two germline ends. Germline V lookup: CDR1 SEHNR, CDR2 FQNEAQ (reference sequence). The CDR3 runs 13 residues. Whole-study results and caveats: Shrinking CD4+ clones were chiefly CM and EM; CD8+ ones were chiefly EMRA. There was a balanced CD4/CD8 profile in clones contracting day 15 to 85, and later expanders leaned CD4+. The appearance of some responding clones in pre-infection memory suggested that cross-reactive memory joined.

TCRdb called the 5' RACE reads again in MiXCR, with one record for every CDR3 protein. Here the sample spans 350,000 or so distinct CDR3 sequences, approximately 13% being singletons. The clonotype originates from a young man who had mild COVID-19 (a few samples of this study predate the infection). Cell type and time point are not known. The chain couples TRBV7-9 to TRBJ1-1; no firm D call. What was sequenced was PBMCs or a T cell subset sorted from them (not recorded which). The CDR3 sequence is CASKPFMNTEAFF. The CDR3 nucleotides read TGTGCCAGCAAACCCTTCATGAACACTGAAGCTTTCTTT.